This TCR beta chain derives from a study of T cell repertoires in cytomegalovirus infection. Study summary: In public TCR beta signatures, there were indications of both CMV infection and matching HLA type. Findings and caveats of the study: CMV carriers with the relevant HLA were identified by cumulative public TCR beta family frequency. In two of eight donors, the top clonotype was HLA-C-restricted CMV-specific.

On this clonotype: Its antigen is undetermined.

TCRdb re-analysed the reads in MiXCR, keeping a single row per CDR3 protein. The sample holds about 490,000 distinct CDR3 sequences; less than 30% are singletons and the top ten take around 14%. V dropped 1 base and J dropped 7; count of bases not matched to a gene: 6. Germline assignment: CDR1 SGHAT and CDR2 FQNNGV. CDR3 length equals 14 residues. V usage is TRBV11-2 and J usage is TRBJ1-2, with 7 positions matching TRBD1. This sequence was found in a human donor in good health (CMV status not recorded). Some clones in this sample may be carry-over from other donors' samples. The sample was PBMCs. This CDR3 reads CASSLGLGGGGYTF. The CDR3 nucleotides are TGTGCCAGCAGCTTAGGTCTAGGGGGCGGTGGCTACACCTTC.